This T cell receptor (beta chain) originates from a study of blood T cell repertoires in COVID-19. Study at large: Samples of COVID-19 (acute and convalescent) were obtained from the United States, Italy and Spain. T cells, B-cell-depleted T cells, or PBMCs provided the cDNA or gDNA that served as material.

Per the original methods: By means of reference gene primer amplification, nucleated cell counts were estimated. Sequencing used immunoSEQ multiplex PCR; TCRdb keeps in-frame clones, though not all of them. That table supplies the V and J calls and clone size; D and trimming were determined from the DNA. The sample records fewer than 180,000 clones, roughly 80% being singletons. This clone was seen only a few times. The germline gives CDR1 LGHDT, CDR2 YNNKEL (reference sequence). V shed 0 bases, J shed 5 bases, and the junction held 11 bases outside the gene matches. CDR3 length equals 17 residues. This TCR was recovered from a man in his 70s with acute or convalescent COVID-19. The chain employs TRBV3-1 (or the pseudogene TRBV3-2) and TRBJ2-7; 9 nucleotides line up with TRBD2. The material sequenced was peripheral blood. CDR3 sequence (DNA): TGTGCCAGCAGCCAAGATCCTCGTCTTGCGGGAGGGGACGAGCAGTACTTC. Translated: CASSQDPRLAGGDEQYF.